What follows are 8 T cell receptor beta chains derived from one specimen sequenced in a study of T-cell memory formation after mild COVID-19. Via MiXCR, TCRdb re-called the 5' RACE reads, giving one row per CDR3 protein. Of 150,000 to 200,000 distinct CDR3 sequences in the sample, 14% were seen once. The sample consisted of PBMCs or a T cell subset sorted from them (not recorded which). The receptors derive from an adult woman who had mild COVID-19 (a few samples of this study predate the infection). Cell type and time point are not known.

This clonotype was seen a few times. For the CDR3, the DNA is TGCGCCAGCAGCTCCGGGCTCACTGGTGGTTATGGCTACACCTTC. This translates into CASSSGLTGGYGYTF. V gene TRBV5-1 combines with J gene TRBJ1-2; D is unclear. Germline V gene lookup returns CDR1 SGHRS and CDR2 YFSETQ. Between the trimmed V and J ends, which lost 3 bases and 5 bases, there was a span of 17 bases. This CDR3 spans 15 amino acids.

The gene calls are TRBV24-1 and TRBJ2-1, with 10 bases fitting TRBD2. This CDR3 comprises 16 residues. The V gene end was trimmed by 7 bases and the J gene end by 2 bases; junction bases not matched to a gene: 7. Germline loops: CDR1 KGHDR, CDR2 SFDVKD. DNA for the CDR3: TGTGCCACCAGCCGACCCACTAGCGGGGCCTACAATGAGCAGTTCTTC. Translated: CATSRPTSGAYNEQFF.

This chain uses TRBV7-3 with TRBJ2-1, with 7 bases lining up with TRBD2. CDR3 length equals 14 residues. Trimming at V came to 5 bases and at J to 12 bases, leaving 13 bases not matched to a gene. Germline CDR1 SGHTA, CDR2 FQGTGA. CDR3 coding DNA: TGTGCCAGCAGCCTCACGCTAAGCGGGGCGAGGCAGTTCTTC. Translated: CASSLTLSGARQFF.

The V and J genes are TRBV24-1 and TRBJ2-1, with 7 bases matching TRBD1. Germline V lookup: CDR1 KGHDR, CDR2 SFDVKD. CDR3 size: 13 residues. Trimming at V came to 4 bases and at J to 11 bases, leaving 7 bases not matched to a gene. As DNA, the CDR3 is TGTGCCACCAGTGAGACGACAGGGTCTAAGCAGTTCTTC. Translation gives CATSETTGSKQFF.

The chain has TRBV27 and TRBJ2-7; D remains ambiguous. V shed 0 bases and J shed 0 bases, with 9 bases lying between them. The CDR3 covers 15 residues. In germline, CDR1 is MNHEY, CDR2 SMNVEV (reference sequence). In DNA, the CDR3 is TGTGCCAGCAGTTTATCGGGCACGAGCTCCTACGAGCAGTACTTC. It translates to CASSLSGTSSYEQYF.

This clonotype was found a few times. This chain connects TRBV9 to TRBJ2-7, with TRBD1 identical over 9 bases. V dropped 7 bases and J dropped 1; count of bases not matched to a gene: 3. This CDR3 region has 13 residues. Germline assignment: CDR1 SGDLS and CDR2 YYNGEE. The DNA of the CDR3 is TGTGCCAGCGCGGACAGGGGATCCTACGAGCAGTACTTC. This sequence encodes CASADRGSYEQYF.

This clonotype was counted only a few times. The V gene is TRBV20-1, the J gene TRBJ2-7, with TRBD2 matching 7 bases. Germline V gives CDR1 DFQATT, CDR2 SNEGSKA (reference sequence). This CDR3 has 13 residues. The trim removed 6 bases at V and 6 bases at J, leaving 11 bases unmatched. This chain's CDR3 is CSAGGTPPAEQYF. The DNA for the CDR3 is TGCAGTGCGGGAGGGACTCCCCCCGCCGAGCAGTACTTC.

The rearrangement uses TRBV24-1 and TRBJ1-3; 7 bases line up with TRBD1. The CDR3 is 15 amino acids. Germline V CDR1 and CDR2: KGHDR, SFDVKD. J gave up 4 bases and V 6 bases, and 8 bases lay outside the gene matches. The CDR3 nucleotides are TGTGCCACCAGTAACAGGGGAGGAAAAGGAAACACCATATATTTT. Translation gives CATSNRGGKGNTIYF.